The 20 T cell receptor beta chains given below trace back to one sample, sequenced in a study of cytomegalovirus exposure and HLA in healthy donors. Primers for the PCR totalled 60 Vbeta and 13 Jbeta. The table came from immunoSEQ multiplex PCR; TCRdb's copy has only in-frame clones and leaves some out. The sample has approximately 190,000 clones, 81% seen once; the top ten hold around 3.5%. Sequenced material: PBMCs. Receptor source: a man aged 40-49 years in good health and CMV-seropositive.

The V and J genes are TRBV29-1 and TRBJ2-5, with TRBD2 matching 14 bases. Near its end, the DNA agrees better with TRBJ2-7, so the J call may be wrong. Germline V CDR1 and CDR2: SQVTM, ANQGSEA. The CDR3 sequence is 15 residues long. The CDR3 DNA reads as TGCAGCGTCGCAGGGACTAGCGGGAGTACCTACGAGCAGTACTTC. The encoded protein is CSVAGTSGSTYEQYF.

The V call is TRBV5-1, the J call TRBJ2-3, with 7 bases lining up with TRBD1. Germline assignment: CDR1 SGHRS and CDR2 YFSETQ. The CDR3 is made up of 15 amino acids. The ends lost 4 bases at V and 5 bases at J; junction bases unmatched: 10. CDR3 nucleotide sequence: TGCGCCAGCAGCCCTGATAAGGGGGCGAGAGATACGCAGTATTTT. Encoded protein: CASSPDKGARDTQYF.

The chain is built from TRBV2 and TRBJ2-7; TRBD1 aligns across 9 bases. Germline CDR1 reads SNHLY; CDR2 reads FYNNEI. There are 14 residues in the CDR3. Trimming at V came to 9 bases and at J to 5 bases, leaving 11 bases not matched to a gene. CDR3 amino acids: CASQPGQGSNEQYF. The CDR3 DNA reads TGTGCCAGTCAGCCGGGACAGGGTTCGAACGAGCAGTACTTC.

The J gene is TRBJ2-7, the V gene TRBV7-9, with no clear D. The CDR3 extends over 13 amino acids. CDR1 and CDR2 from the germline V gene are SEHNR and FQNEAQ (reference sequence). Trimming cost V 7 bases and J 1 base, with 11 bases left between them. CDR3 loop: CASTPPLSYEQYF. CDR3 nucleotide sequence: TGTGCCAGCACCCCGCCACTTTCCTACGAGCAGTACTTC.

The rearrangement uses TRBV4-1 and TRBJ2-5, with D possibly matching TRBD2 (6 bases). Germline CDR1 and CDR2: MGHRA and YSYEKL. V was shortened by 4 bases and J by 5 bases, with 14 bases between the two germline ends. This CDR3 is 14 amino acids long. CDR3 residues: CASSPPGGTETQYF. CDR3 nucleotide sequence: TGCGCCAGCAGCCCCCCTGGGGGGACGGAGACCCAGTACTTC.

The V and J genes are TRBV28 and TRBJ1-1, with a weak D call TRBD1 (5 bases). This CDR3 has 15 residues. V was pared by 7 bases and J by 5 bases, with 20 bases between. Germline CDR1 is MDHEN and CDR2 is SYDVKM. Here the CDR3 reads CASNRPTVVSTEAFF. The CDR3 nucleotides read TGTGCCAGCAACCGACCGACAGTCGTAAGTACTGAAGCTTTCTTT.

The CDR3 DNA follows: TGTGCCAGCAGTTTTGGCGGGAGGGTCTACGAGCAGTACTTC. It encodes CASSFGGRVYEQYF. The gene calls are TRBV28 and TRBJ2-7; 9 positions match TRBD2. The CDR3 is 14 amino acids. V lost 3 bases, J lost 3 bases, and 3 bases stayed unmatched. Germline V gene data show CDR1 as MDHEN and CDR2 as SYDVKM. Complete variable domain (other parts from reference TRBV28 and TRBJ2-7): DVKVTQSSRYLVKRTGEKVFLECVQDMDHENMFWYRQDPGLGLRLIYFSYDVKMKEKGDIPEGYSVSREKKERFSLILESASTNQTSMYLCASSFGGRVYEQYFGPGTRLTVT.

This clone showed up just once. The same CDR3 also results from other DNA sequences found in this sample. The chain is built from TRBV11-2 and TRBJ2-1, with 10 positions matching TRBD2. The CDR3 spans 15 residues. CDR1 is SGHAT and CDR2 is FQNNGV in the germline V gene. V lost 1 base, J lost 3 bases, and 0 bases stayed unmatched. DNA for the CDR3: TGTGCCAGCAGCTTAGGGACTAGCGGCTACAATGAGCAGTTCTTC. As protein: CASSLGTSGYNEQFF.

The chain uses TRBV7-2 and TRBJ1-5, with no clear D. The CDR3 has 14 residues. Trimming shortened V by 5 bases and J by 3 bases, and 11 bases separated the two germline ends. Per the germline V gene, CDR1 is SGHTA and CDR2 is FQGNSA. The CDR3 loop is CASSPAGSNQPQHF. The CDR3 DNA follows: TGTGCCAGCAGCCCCGCGGGATCCAATCAGCCCCAGCATTTT. The variable domain in full, with the rest retrieved from reference TRBV7-2 and TRBJ1-5, is GAGVSQSPSNKVTEKGKDVELRCDPISGHTALYWYRQSLGQGLEFLIYFQGNSAPDKSGLPSDRFSAERTGGSVSTLTIQRTQQEDSAVYLCASSPAGSNQPQHFGDGTRLSIL.

Note on this clone: A much larger clone differs by one base, so this may be a read error. Other DNA sequences in this specimen translate into the identical CDR3. The gene calls are TRBV5-1 and TRBJ1-5; TRBD1 might be the D (6 bases). The V and J ends lost 4 bases and 2 bases respectively, with 16 bases between them. Germline CDR1 and CDR2: SGHRS and YFSETQ. CDR3 size: 16 residues. The CDR3 nucleotides read TGCGCCAGCAGCCCCCATGGGGGCATGGGCAATCAGCCCCAGCATTTT. It is translated as CASSPHGGMGNQPQHF.

The chain links TRBV11-2 to TRBJ2-2, with 11 nucleotides matching TRBD2. The CDR3 is 17 amino acids. V was clipped by 6 bases and J by 4 bases; unmatched bases: 10. CDR1 is SGHAT, CDR2 FQNNGV, per germline. In DNA, the CDR3 is TGTGCCAGCAGTCCCAGTAGCGGGGGGGCCGCCACCGGGGAGCTGTTTTTT. Encoded protein: CASSPSSGGAATGELFF.

This clone showed up just a few times. The chain carries TRBV5-1 and TRBJ2-2; no firm D call. The CDR3 contains 17 residues. Germline CDR1 and CDR2: SGHRS and YFSETQ. Trimming left V 0 bases short and J 3 bases short, with 15 bases between. The CDR3 DNA sequence: TGCGCCAGCAGCTTGGCCAATTTTGGGCCCTACACCGGGGAGCTGTTTTTT. This codes for CASSLANFGPYTGELFF.

This clone has more than one count but fewer than ten. This chain joins TRBV5-6 and TRBJ2-7, with 9 bases aligning to TRBD2. In germline, CDR1 is SGHDT, CDR2 YYEEEE. V was clipped by 4 bases and J by 1 base; unmatched bases: 6. The CDR3 has 15 amino acids. This CDR3 reads CASSPGLARSYEQYF. CDR3 coding DNA: TGTGCCAGCAGCCCTGGACTAGCGCGATCCTACGAGCAGTACTTC.

This clone is a singleton in its sample. This rearrangement joins TRBV7-6 to TRBJ2-7; the match to TRBD2 covers 8 bases. Germline V gene sequence: CDR1 SGHVS, CDR2 FNYEAQ. The length of the CDR3 is 15 residues. V lost 1 base, J lost 3 bases, and 5 bases stayed unmatched. CDR3 in amino acids: CASSLEAGEDYEQYF. The CDR3, as DNA: TGTGCCAGCAGCTTAGAAGCGGGGGAGGACTACGAGCAGTACTTC.

V gene TRBV6-5 combines with J gene TRBJ1-1; 7 bases line up with TRBD1. In germline, CDR1 is MNHEY, CDR2 SVGAGI. This CDR3 is built from 13 residues. The trim removed 6 bases at V and 3 bases at J, leaving 4 bases unmatched. CDR3 in amino acids: CASSRQGYTEAFF. The CDR3 nucleotides are TGTGCCAGCAGCCGACAGGGATACACTGAAGCTTTCTTT.

V is TRBV6-1 and J is TRBJ1-4; 11 bases agree with TRBD1. The CDR3 extends over 16 amino acids. Unmatched junction bases numbered 5, after V lost 0 bases and J lost 8 bases. Germline CDR1 is MNHNS and CDR2 is SASEGT. The CDR3 DNA sequence: TGTGCCAGCAGTGAAGCTTTGGGACAGGGGGAAGAAAAACTGTTTTTT. Translating it yields CASSEALGQGEEKLFF.

J is TRBJ2-7 and V is TRBV11-2, with D possibly being TRBD2 (6 bases). The CDR3 contains 14 residues. The V gene lost 5 bases and the J gene lost 6 bases, with 17 bases spanning the gap. Looked up from germline, CDR1 is SGHAT and CDR2 is FQNNGV. The chain's CDR3 is CASSLGTGDREQYF. CDR3 DNA: TGTGCCAGCAGCCTAGGGACGGGGGATCGCGAGCAGTACTTC. Variable domain in full (rest from reference TRBV11-2 and TRBJ2-7): EAGVAQSPRYKIIEKRQSVAFWCNPISGHATLYWYQQILGQGPKLLIQFQNNGVVDDSQLPKDRFSAERLKGVDSTLKIQPAKLEDSAVYLCASSLGTGDREQYFGPGTRLTVT.

This chain joins TRBV5-1 and TRBJ2-5; D remains ambiguous. V lost 0 bases and J 0 bases, leaving 6 bases between the germline ends. The germline V gene encodes CDR1 SGHRS and CDR2 YFSETQ. This CDR3 has 14 amino acids. CDR3 loop: CASSLGDYQETQYF. The CDR3 nucleotides are TGCGCCAGCAGCTTGGGCGACTACCAAGAGACCCAGTACTTC.

V gene TRBV7-8 combines with J gene TRBJ2-5; 8 bases agree with TRBD1. CDR1 is SGHVS and CDR2 is FQNEAQ in the germline V gene. There are 16 residues in the CDR3. J lost 0 bases, V lost 5 bases, and 8 bases had no gene match. DNA for the CDR3: TGTGCCAGCAGCCCGCGACAGGGGAGAAACCAAGAGACCCAGTACTTC. It codes for CASSPRQGRNQETQYF. Together with reference TRBV7-8 and TRBJ2-5, the CDR3 gives the full variable domain: GAGVSQSPRYKVAKRGQDVALRCDPISGHVSLFWYQQALGQGPEFLTYFQNEAQLDKSGLPSDRFFAERPEGSVSTLKIQRTQQEDSAVYLCASSPRQGRNQETQYFGPGTRLLVL.

In its sample, this clone was seen a few times. In DNA, the CDR3 is TGTGCCAGCAGTTTTTCCAGGGCGGATTCACCCCTCCACTTT. Amino acids: CASSFSRADSPLHF. The V gene is TRBV27, the J gene TRBJ1-6, with a tentative D call TRBD1 (5 bases). The V gene lost 3 bases and the J gene lost 8 bases, with 11 bases spanning the gap. Germline loops: CDR1 MNHEY, CDR2 SMNVEV (reference sequence). This CDR3 is 14 amino acids long.